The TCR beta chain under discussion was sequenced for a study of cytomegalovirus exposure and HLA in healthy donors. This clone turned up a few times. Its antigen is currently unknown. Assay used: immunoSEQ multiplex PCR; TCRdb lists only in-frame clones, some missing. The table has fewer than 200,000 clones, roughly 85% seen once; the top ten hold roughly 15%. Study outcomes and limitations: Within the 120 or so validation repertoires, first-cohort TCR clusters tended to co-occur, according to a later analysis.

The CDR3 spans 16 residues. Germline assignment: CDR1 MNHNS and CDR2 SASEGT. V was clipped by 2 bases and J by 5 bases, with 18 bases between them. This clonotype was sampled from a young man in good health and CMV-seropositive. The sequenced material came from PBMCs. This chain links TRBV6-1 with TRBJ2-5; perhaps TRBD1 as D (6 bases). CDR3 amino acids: CASSEFSGALWETQYF. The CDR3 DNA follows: TGTGCCAGCAGTGAATTCTCAGGGGCCCTCTGGGAGACCCAGTACTTC.